This T cell receptor (beta chain) was captured by sequencing in a study of Graves' ophthalmopathy and Graves' hyperthyroidism. The germline V gene has CDR1 MGHRA and CDR2 YSYEKL. Trimming took 1 base from V and 2 from J, leaving 6 bases between them. The CDR3 length is 14 residues. Amplified TCR beta CDR3 regions were obtained using RNA transcripts as template. Second-round multiplex PCR came after a first-round RT-PCR that employed HTBI primers. TCRdb processed the multiplex PCR reads anew with MiXCR; each CDR3 protein has one entry. This sample has 210,000 or so distinct CDR3 sequences, with under 30% found just once. Moderate-to-severe activity, CAS at least 3, NOSPECS at least 4 and duration under 3 months characterized donors with ophthalmopathy. PBMCs were obtained from roughly 9.5 ml of fresh peripheral blood. This clonotype was observed many times.

The chain has TRBV4-1 and TRBJ2-4, with no clear D. This receptor was obtained from a man in his fifties with Graves' ophthalmopathy. Sequenced sample: peripheral blood. The CDR3 reads CASSQGGTKNIQYF. The CDR3 nucleotides are TGCGCCAGCAGCCAAGGAGGTACCAAAAACATTCAGTACTTC.